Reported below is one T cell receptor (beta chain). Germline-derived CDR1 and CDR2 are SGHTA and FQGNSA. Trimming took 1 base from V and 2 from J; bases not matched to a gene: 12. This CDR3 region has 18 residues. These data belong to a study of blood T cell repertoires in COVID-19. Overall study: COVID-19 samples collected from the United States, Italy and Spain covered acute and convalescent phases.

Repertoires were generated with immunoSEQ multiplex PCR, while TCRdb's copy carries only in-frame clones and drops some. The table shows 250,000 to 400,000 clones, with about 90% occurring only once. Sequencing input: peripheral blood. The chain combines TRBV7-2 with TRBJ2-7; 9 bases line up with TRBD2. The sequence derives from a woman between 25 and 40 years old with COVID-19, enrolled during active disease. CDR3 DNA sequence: TGTGCCAGCAGCTTAGATGCCAGCGGGAGGTCGACTGCCTACGAGCAGTACTTC. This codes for CASSLDASGRSTAYEQYF.